The next 20 T cell receptor beta chains were all read from a single sample in a study of metastatic and nonmetastatic thyroid tumors. TCRdb called clones again from the PCR reads with MiXCR. The table has over 50,000 clones, almost 30% seen once. Patients had received no treatment of any kind before thyroid surgery. Input material: blood. These receptors were taken from a female donor with papillary thyroid cancer or a benign thyroid nodule (not recorded which). Some clones in this sample may be carry-over from other donors' samples.

The chain recombines TRBV6-1 with TRBJ2-7; 7 nucleotides align to TRBD1. The CDR3 consists of 13 residues. Per germline, CDR1 MNHNS and CDR2 SASEGT. V was clipped by 4 bases and J by 5 bases; unmatched bases: 5. The CDR3 region is CASSVNRGDEQYF. The CDR3 DNA sequence: TGTGCCAGCAGTGTGAACAGGGGAGACGAGCAGTACTTC.

In its sample, this clone was seen a few times. The chain links TRBV24-1 to TRBJ2-7; D might be TRBD2 (5 bases). Trimming left V 11 bases short and J 0 bases short, with 16 bases between. The CDR3 is 14 amino acids. CDR1 is KGHDR, CDR2 SFDVKD, per germline. DNA for the CDR3: TGTGCCAGCGGATTGGACGGGGTCTCCTACGAGCAGTACTTC. It encodes CASGLDGVSYEQYF.

This clone was detected ten times or more. The rearrangement links TRBV24-1 to TRBJ2-1; 8 bases map to TRBD2. V shed 4 bases, J shed 5 bases, and the junction held 6 bases outside the gene matches. The CDR3 length is 15 residues. Germline-derived CDR1 and CDR2 are KGHDR and SFDVKD. The CDR3 region is CATSESGGRNNEQFF. CDR3 bases: TGTGCCACCAGTGAGAGCGGGGGCAGAAACAATGAGCAGTTCTTC.

This clone came up a few times. J is TRBJ2-2 and V is TRBV6-5; D gene ambiguous. Trimming removed 4 bases from V and 7 bases from J, with 4 bases in between. The CDR3 covers 11 residues. Germline V gene sequence: CDR1 MNHEY, CDR2 SVGAGI. The CDR3 loop reads CASSCGGELFF. CDR3 DNA sequence: TGTGCCAGCAGTTGTGGCGGGGAGCTGTTTTTT.

J is TRBJ2-6 and V is TRBV30; 10 bases are shared with TRBD1. The germline gives CDR1 GTSNPN, CDR2 SVGIG (reference sequence). With V trimmed by 5 bases and J by 4 bases, 8 bases remained unmatched. This CDR3 spans 16 amino acids. This chain's CDR3 is CAWSGTGVYGANVLTF. The CDR3 region has the DNA TGTGCCTGGTCCGGGACAGGGGTTTACGGGGCCAACGTCCTGACTTTC.

This clone was observed a single time. This chain uses TRBV9 with TRBJ2-6; perhaps TRBD1 as D (5 bases). Trimming shortened V by 3 bases and J by 0 bases, and 16 bases separated the two germline ends. This CDR3 has 18 amino acids. The V gene's germline CDR1 is SGDLS and CDR2 YYNGEE. In DNA form, the CDR3 reads TGTGCCAGCAGCGGACGGACACGACCTACCTCTGGGGCCAACGTCCTGACTTTC. Its protein product is CASSGRTRPTSGANVLTF.

This clone was observed once. This chain connects TRBV5-1 to TRBJ2-5; 11 bases agree with TRBD2. CDR1 and CDR2 (germline): SGHRS, YFSETQ. The CDR3 runs 18 residues. V shed 8 bases, J shed 2 bases, and the junction held 17 bases outside the gene matches. The CDR3 here is CASTREPSGGMGQETQYF. CDR3 bases: TGCGCCAGTACGAGGGAGCCTAGCGGGGGGATGGGTCAAGAGACCCAGTACTTC.

This clone was seen once. V usage is TRBV30 and J usage is TRBJ2-7, with a tentative D call TRBD2 (5 bases). The CDR3 is made up of 14 amino acids. V was clipped by 2 bases and J by 3 bases, with 14 bases between them. Per the germline V gene, CDR1 is GTSNPN and CDR2 is SVGIG (reference sequence). The CDR3: CAWSSGRRYYEQYF. The CDR3 bases are TGTGCCTGGAGTAGCGGACGGAGGTACTACGAGCAGTACTTC.

This clone has a handful of counts. The CDR3 DNA follows: TGTGCCAGCAGTGACCCCGTGGGGGGGCGAAACACCATATATTTT. The encoded protein is CASSDPVGGRNTIYF. This rearrangement joins TRBV6-4 to TRBJ1-3; possible D gene TRBD1, 6 bases. The germline CDR1 and CDR2 sequences are MRHNA and SNTAGT. This CDR3 has 15 amino acids. V lost 2 bases, J lost 5 bases, and 13 bases lay in between.

The chain employs TRBV5-1 and TRBJ2-7; TRBD1 aligns across 8 bases. V gave up 1 base and J gave up 5 bases; unmatched junction bases: 14. Germline values: CDR1 SGHRS, CDR2 YFSETQ. The CDR3 sequence is 17 residues long. CDR3 amino acids: CASSLYGGEQGAHEQYF. CDR3 nucleotides: TGCGCCAGCAGCTTGTATGGTGGGGAGCAGGGGGCCCACGAGCAGTACTTC.

The chain couples TRBV11-2 to TRBJ2-1; 7 nucleotides line up with TRBD2. The length of the CDR3 is 14 residues. Germline V gene data show CDR1 as SGHAT and CDR2 as FQNNGV. V dropped 4 bases and J dropped 9; count of bases not matched to a gene: 9. For the CDR3, the DNA is TGTGCCAGCAGCTCATTAATGGGAGGGGTTGAGCAGTTCTTC. Residues: CASSSLMGGVEQFF.

This clone appeared a few times. The J gene is TRBJ1-4, the V gene TRBV25-1; no clear D. Per germline, CDR1 MGHDK and CDR2 SYGVNS. The V and J ends lost 3 bases and 4 bases respectively, with 9 bases between them. CDR3 length: 14 amino acids. The CDR3 coding sequence is TGTGCCAGCAGTGACCCACAGAGTAATGAAAAACTGTTTTTT. It is translated as CASSDPQSNEKLFF.

The chain carries TRBV7-8 and TRBJ2-3; D might be TRBD2 (5 bases). The length of the CDR3 is 14 residues. V was pared by 1 base and J by 2 bases, with 7 bases between. Germline values: CDR1 SGHVS, CDR2 FQNEAQ. The CDR3: CASSLVANTDTQYF. CDR3 sequence (DNA): TGTGCCAGCAGCTTAGTAGCGAACACAGATACGCAGTATTTT.

This clone was recorded a few times. The chain links TRBV2 to TRBJ2-7, with TRBD1 identical over 8 bases. There are 15 residues in the CDR3. The junction had 12 bases not matched to a gene; V was cut back by 4 bases and J by 7 bases. From germline, CDR1 is SNHLY and CDR2 FYNNEI. The CDR3 here is CASSAVSGGVGEQYF. CDR3 bases: TGTGCCAGCAGTGCGGTGTCAGGGGGCGTGGGTGAGCAGTACTTC.

This rearrangement joins TRBV5-1 to TRBJ2-7; D remains ambiguous. CDR1 is SGHRS, CDR2 YFSETQ, per germline. V lost 6 bases and J 3 bases, leaving 7 bases between the germline ends. The length of the CDR3 is 11 residues. CDR3 bases: TGCGCCAGCAACAAAGACTACGAGCAGTACTTC. Encoded protein: CASNKDYEQYF.

This clone was seen more than once but under ten times. V gene TRBV6-1 combines with J gene TRBJ2-5, with D possibly matching TRBD2 (6 bases). CDR1 is MNHNS, CDR2 SASEGT, per germline. There are 15 residues in the CDR3. The V gene lost 8 bases and the J gene lost 5 bases, with 21 bases spanning the gap. The CDR3 sequence is CASGGWEEGRETQYF. In DNA form, the CDR3 reads TGTGCCAGCGGGGGGTGGGAAGAGGGTCGGGAGACCCAGTACTTC.

This clone was seen at least ten times. The rearrangement links TRBV11-2 to TRBJ2-7; D gene unclear. The germline V gene encodes CDR1 SGHAT and CDR2 FQNNGV. The ends were cut back, 2 bases at V and 3 bases at J, with 5 bases in the middle. The CDR3 runs 12 residues. The CDR3 DNA sequence: TGTGCCAGCAGCTTAAGCGTCTACGAGCAGTACTTC. It yields the protein CASSLSVYEQYF. Full variable domain (remainder filled in from reference TRBV11-2 and TRBJ2-7): EAGVAQSPRYKIIEKRQSVAFWCNPISGHATLYWYQQILGQGPKLLIQFQNNGVVDDSQLPKDRFSAERLKGVDSTLKIQPAKLEDSAVYLCASSLSVYEQYFGPGTRLTVT.

V is TRBV20-1 and J is TRBJ2-7; 9 bases are shared with TRBD2. The germline V gene encodes CDR1 DFQATT and CDR2 SNEGSKA (reference sequence). The CDR3 sequence is 16 residues long. V gave up 4 bases and J gave up 3 bases; unmatched junction bases: 13. CDR3 DNA sequence: TGCAGTGCTAAGTCTTTGACTAGCGGAGCTTACTACGAGCAGTACTTC. As protein: CSAKSLTSGAYYEQYF.

The V gene is TRBV19, the J gene TRBJ2-1, with 14 bases fitting TRBD2. Per germline, CDR1 LNHDA and CDR2 SQIVND (reference sequence). This CDR3 region has 14 residues. J was trimmed by 9 bases and V by 7 bases; bases with no gene match: 5. The CDR3 protein is CASKGLAGAIEQFF. CDR3 nucleotide sequence: TGTGCCAGTAAGGGACTAGCGGGAGCTATTGAGCAGTTCTTC.

This clone has a count of ten or more. This chain connects TRBV18 to TRBJ2-2; possible D gene TRBD1, 6 bases. The CDR3 totals 13 residues. Germline assignment: CDR1 KGHSH and CDR2 LQKENI. Between the trimmed V and J ends, which lost 8 bases and 3 bases, there was a span of 10 bases. The CDR3 region is CASTTGYTGELFF. In nucleotides, the CDR3 is TGTGCCAGCACAACAGGGTACACCGGGGAGCTGTTTTTT.